This T cell receptor beta chain was sequenced in a study of chemoradiotherapy in HPV16-positive cancers. Study at large: Candidate HPV-specific clones and shared TCR motifs came from a couple of HPV16-positive patients.

Study outcomes and limitations: Only a couple of HPV16-positive patients supplied the functional HPV-specificity definition.

Clones were sequenced by immunoSEQ multiplex PCR, and TCRdb holds only the in-frame ones, with some missing. The sample carries thousands of clones, roughly nine tenths recorded once. Trimming took 0 bases from V and 4 from J, leaving 2 bases between them. The CDR3 spans 11 residues. Germline V gives CDR1 SGHRS, CDR2 YFSETQ. There are a few counts of this clone. Its cognate antigen is unknown. The specimen was blood, collected from a patient who underwent chemoradiotherapy. This chain uses TRBV5-1 with TRBJ2-7, with D unclear. The receptor's source is a human donor with HPV-associated anogenital cancer. The CDR3 coding sequence is TGCGCCAGCAGCTTGGGGTACGAGCAGTACTTC. Its protein is CASSLGYEQYF.